This paragraph covers one T cell receptor beta chain sequence. The data are from a study of blood T cell repertoires in COVID-19. Study overall: Spain, Italy and the United States supplied samples that represented acute and convalescent COVID-19. The cDNA or gDNA used as material had been derived from T cells, B-cell-depleted T cells, or PBMCs.

V gave up 4 bases and J gave up 7 bases; unmatched junction bases: 13. The CDR3 contains 15 residues. Germline V gene lookup returns CDR1 LGHDT and CDR2 YNNKEL (reference sequence). Per the original data handling: For nucleated cells, counts were estimated from reference gene primer amplification. TCRdb's table, derived via immunoSEQ multiplex PCR, lists solely in-frame clones and lacks some. V and J calls and clone size follow that table, whereas D and trimming were derived from the DNA. This repertoire shows 250,000 to 300,000 clones, 86% found once; its top ten account for approximately 4%. The specimen sequenced was peripheral blood. V gene TRBV3-1 (or the pseudogene TRBV3-2) combines with J gene TRBJ2-7; TRBD1 agrees at 7 bases. The clonotype originates from a man aged 18 to 30 with active or convalescent COVID-19. The CDR3 here is CASSPQGDSPGEQYF. The CDR3 DNA is TGTGCCAGCAGCCCCCAGGGGGACAGCCCGGGGGAGCAGTACTTC.